The sequence of this TCR beta chain was determined in a study of CD8 T cells in ankylosing spondylitis. Each TCR beta library was made by quantitative 5'-RACE that incorporated molecular barcodes. TCRdb ran MiXCR on the 5' RACE reads and lists one entry per CDR3 protein. The table shows 400,000 or so distinct CDR3 sequences, with around 26% occurring only once. Concerning this clonotype itself: Antigen unknown.

Trimming left V 4 bases short and J 4 bases short, with 18 bases between. Germline CDR1 is SGHRS and CDR2 is YFSETQ. The CDR3 runs 16 residues. Study findings and constraints: Among TCR beta sequences, a motif of eight highly homologous variants appeared characteristic of ankylosing spondylitis blood. Disease-associated clones were reportedly significantly overrepresented in matched ankylosing spondylitis synovial fluid. A subset of motif variants has previously been described in the synovial fluid and blood of reactive arthritis.

V gene TRBV5-1 combines with J gene TRBJ2-1; D ambiguous. The TCR was taken from a male donor with ankylosing spondylitis. The sample taken for sequencing was blood, either unsorted or a sorted T cell fraction (not recorded which). The chain's CDR3 is CASSTAPGGTYNEQFF. CDR3 DNA sequence: TGCGCCAGCAGCACCGCCCCCGGTGGAACGTACAATGAGCAGTTCTTC. The full variable domain, completed using reference TRBV5-1 and TRBJ2-1, is KAGVTQTPRYLIKTRGQQVTLSCSPISGHRSVSWYQQTPGQGLQFLFEYFSETQRNKGNFPGRFSGRQFSNSRSEMNVSTLELGDSALYLCASSTAPGGTYNEQFFGPGTRLTVL.